Below, one T cell receptor (beta chain) is given with its context. Its antigen remains unknown. The sorted conventional CD4 T cells were gated as CD4+CD127+. The method was immunoSEQ multiplex PCR; TCRdb's version includes in-frame clones alone and lacks a portion of them. The table records fewer than 30,000 clones, about 96% of them present only once. This specimen comes from a study of B cell selection in AIRE deficiency. Points from the study as a whole: Shared Treg sequences had shorter CDR3s, biased toward rearrangements with few non-templated insertions.

This receptor was identified in a human donor in good health. Source material: CD4+CD127+ conventional T cells sorted from PBMCs.

The CDR3 DNA reads TGCGCCAGCAGTCGAGGAGGGGCCCGGGGAGATACGCAGTATTTT. Residues: CASSRGGARGDTQYF. The V call is TRBV5-1, the J call TRBJ2-3; the D gene is possibly TRBD2 (6 bases). V lost 5 bases to trimming and J lost 5 bases, with 18 bases between them. CDR3 length: 15 residues. Per the germline V gene, CDR1 is SGHRS and CDR2 is YFSETQ.